This T cell receptor (beta chain) was recorded in a study of early T cells in non-severe SARS-CoV-2 infection. In TCRdb, the 5' RACE reads were re-called with MiXCR into one record per CDR3 protein. The repertoire has under 70,000 distinct CDR3 sequences, more than 9% of them found once; the top ten carry 3% to 4%. This clonotype was recorded many times. Sequencing was carried out using whole blood. This clonotype was obtained from an adult who was a healthcare worker with PCR-confirmed SARS-CoV-2 infection or an uninfected control (not recorded which).

The DNA for the CDR3 is TGTGCCAGCAGCCAAGCACAAGGTGCCATCGAGCAGTACTTC. Protein sequence: CASSQAQGAIEQYF. The gene calls are TRBV3-1 and TRBJ2-7; D unclear. V shed 1 base and J shed 6 bases, with 13 bases lying between them. This CDR3 is 14 amino acids long. Germline V CDR1 and CDR2: LGHDT, YNNKEL (reference sequence).